The following is a T cell receptor (beta chain) sequence with its context. Its antigen is as yet unknown. This sample was included in a study of cytomegalovirus exposure and HLA in healthy donors. The overall study: Approximately 85 million unique TCRs from HLA-typed donors were held in an early data release. Of 398 genotyped donors, about 80% clustered with self-reported Caucasian donors.

Study-wide results and caveats: In an earlier analysis, about 87% or about 30%: the productive usage of most TCR beta V segments.

The PCR used 60 Vbeta and 13 Jbeta primers. Method: immunoSEQ multiplex PCR; TCRdb's copy keeps in-frame clones and lacks some. The table has 65,000 to 75,000 clones, 65% to 70% seen once. The TCR sequence derives from a woman aged 30 to 39 in good health and CMV-seronegative. The sequenced sample consisted of PBMCs.

In DNA form, the CDR3 reads TGTGCCAGCAGTCGAACCGCGAGCGGGGGGACCTACGAGCAGTACTTC. This sequence encodes CASSRTASGGTYEQYF. The rearrangement joins TRBV27 to TRBJ2-7; TRBD2 matches at 9 bases. The germline V gene has CDR1 MNHEY and CDR2 SMNVEV (reference sequence). Unmatched junction bases numbered 10, after V lost 5 bases and J lost 2 bases. The CDR3 is made up of 16 amino acids.